This T cell receptor beta chain was identified during a study of human T cells and chemical hapten exposure. About the study: Patients additionally received therapeutic doses of diphenylcyclopropenone on the scalp once a week, and this continued throughout the approximately 26-week study.

The CDR3 totals 16 residues. The ends were cut back, 4 bases at V and 5 bases at J, with 17 bases in the middle. Germline V gene lookup returns CDR1 MGHRA and CDR2 YSYEKL. The study, taken as a whole, reports: TCRs above 1 in 1000 frequency stayed constant with DPC sensitization. Every donor had alopecia, and their immune response may therefore differ from healthy people's.

TCRdb fed the RACE reads into MiXCR, producing one record per CDR3 protein. The sample includes tens of thousands of distinct CDR3 sequences, 8.5% to 10% of them seen just once. Indicated time point: pre-sensitization, week 0. The treatment was: therapeutic diphenylcyclopropenone sensitization with weekly scalp DPC. Extraction of total RNA was performed on unfractionated whole blood. This clonotype turned up a few times. Its antigen is not known. The sequenced sample was whole blood, obtained in connection with sensitization to the hapten diphenylcyclopropenone (DPC). The chain is built from TRBV4-1 and TRBJ1-4, with D maybe TRBD1 (6 bases). This clonotype was obtained from a woman aged 25-40 years with alopecia areata. Some clones in this sample may be carry-over from other donors' samples. CDR3 protein: CASSRPQGQGNEKLFF. Written as DNA, the CDR3 is TGCGCCAGCAGCCGCCCCCAGGGGCAGGGAAATGAAAAACTGTTTTTT.